This entry concerns a single T cell receptor beta chain. These data come from a study of graft-versus-host responses after intestinal transplantation. CDR1 and CDR2 (germline): MDHEN, SYDVKM. Trimming took off 2 bases at V and 3 bases at J, with 14 bases between the two ends. The CDR3 is 16 amino acids. Sequencing used immunoSEQ multiplex PCR; TCRdb keeps in-frame clones, though not all of them. This table holds over 45,000 clones, roughly 90% found once. This chain links TRBV28 with TRBJ1-5; D not certain. The receptor was derived from a human patient who received an intestinal transplant, so some T cells may come from the graft donor. This sample comprised PBMCs, obtained 26 days after transplant. The CDR3 loop reads CASSLDPGPSNQPQHF. As DNA, the CDR3 is TGTGCCAGCAGTTTAGACCCGGGTCCCTCCAATCAGCCCCAGCATTTT. Variable domain in full (rest from reference TRBV28 and TRBJ1-5): DVKVTQSSRYLVKRTGEKVFLECVQDMDHENMFWYRQDPGLGLRLIYFSYDVKMKEKGDIPEGYSVSREKKERFSLILESASTNQTSMYLCASSLDPGPSNQPQHFGDGTRLSIL.